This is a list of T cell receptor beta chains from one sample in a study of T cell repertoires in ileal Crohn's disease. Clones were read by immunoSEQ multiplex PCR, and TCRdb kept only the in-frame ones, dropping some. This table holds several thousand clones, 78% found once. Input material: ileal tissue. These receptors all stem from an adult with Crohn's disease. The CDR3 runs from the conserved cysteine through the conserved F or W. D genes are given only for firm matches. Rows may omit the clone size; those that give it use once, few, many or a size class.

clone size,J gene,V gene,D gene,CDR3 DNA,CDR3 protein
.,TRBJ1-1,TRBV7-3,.,TGTGCCAGCAGCTTTCCAAGGAACACTGAAGCTTTCTTT,CASSFPRNTEAFF
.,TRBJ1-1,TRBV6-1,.,TGTGCCAGCAGTGACAGGGTAGGGGCTTTCTTT,CASSDRVGAFF
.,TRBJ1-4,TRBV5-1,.,TGCGCCAGCAGCCCGGGGCGATATAATGAAAAACTGTTTTTT,CASSPGRYNEKLFF
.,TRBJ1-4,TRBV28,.,TGTGCCAGCAACCAGCGTCTCTGGGCAACTAATGAAAAACTGTTTTTT,CASNQRLWATNEKLFF
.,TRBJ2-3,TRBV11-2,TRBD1,TGTGCCAGCAGCTTAGGTAGGGACAGAACAGATACGCAGTATTTT,CASSLGRDRTDTQYF
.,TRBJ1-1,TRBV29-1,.,TGCAGCGTTTTCAAGGACCCTGAAGCTTTCTTT,CSVFKDPEAFF
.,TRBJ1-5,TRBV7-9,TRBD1,TGTGCCAGCAGCGACCCACCCGGGACAGGTAGCAATCAGCCCCAGCATTTT,CASSDPPGTGSNQPQHF
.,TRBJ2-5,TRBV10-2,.,TGCGCCAGCAGTGGGGGTGGAGGGGAGACCCAGTACTTC,CASSGGGGETQYF
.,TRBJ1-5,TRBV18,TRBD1,TGTGCCAGCACGGGACAGGGGGCTGGTCAGCCCCAGCATTTT,CASTGQGAGQPQHF
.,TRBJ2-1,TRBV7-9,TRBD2,TGTGCCAGCAGCGTGGGACTAGCGGGAGGTGGTAATGAGCAGTTCTTC,CASSVGLAGGGNEQFF
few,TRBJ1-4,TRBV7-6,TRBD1,TGTGCCAGCAGCGGACCACAGGGGGTGTCTAATGAAAAACTGTTTTTT,CASSGPQGVSNEKLFF